The clone carrying this T cell receptor beta chain was counted once. As yet, its antigen is unknown. With 0 bases clipped from V and 3 bases from J, the junction kept 2 bases outside the gene matches. Germline loops: CDR1 ENHRY, CDR2 SYGVKD. The CDR3 runs 16 residues. These data are taken from a study of beta chain features in type 1 diabetes. Findings and limits, study-wide: For patients, the naive, central memory and Treg TCRB repertoires appeared more alike than for healthy donors. Any HLA effect on TCRB rearrangement was left unresolved by small sub-analyses.

The isolated RNA, all of it, was reverse transcribed, so expressed TCRB transcripts were what got sequenced. TCRdb keeps only in-frame clones here, not all; method: immunoSEQ multiplex PCR. The sample lists 200,000 to 300,000 clones, 27% occurring once. Sorting based on CD45RO/CCR7/CD25/CD127/CD95/CD27 separated CD4+ naive, central memory, regulatory and stem cell-like memory cells. The receptor was isolated from a man aged 30-40 years in good health. The genes are TRBV10-3 and TRBJ2-2; 9 bases agree with TRBD1. The specimen sequenced was central memory CD4+ T cells from blood. CDR3 sequence (DNA): TGTGCCATCAGTGAGTCCGGGACAGGGCACACCGGGGAGCTGTTTTTT. Translated: CAISESGTGHTGELFF.